Given below is one T cell receptor (beta chain) in context. The antigen is undetermined. The record originates from a study of vaccination effects on CD4 cells after COVID-19. Sequencing was preceded by expansion of antigen-specific CD4+ T cells with viral peptide pools in the ViraFEST assay. With around ten days of culture completed, CD4+ T cells were isolated. No vaccinee had earlier SARS-CoV-2 infection, and nucleocapsid antibodies were negative. With roughly 9.1 ug/ml peptides and about 9.2 IU/ml IL-2, around 2.1 million PBMC per well were cultured. Half-medium replacement with IL-2 medium occurred on days 3 and 7. Overall study findings and caveats: Small numbers of convalescent patients limited the study. It also lacked early post-infection timepoints. At late timepoints after vaccination, vaccine- and infection-induced clones shrank markedly.

Here immunoSEQ multiplex PCR was the method, and the copy in TCRdb shows in-frame clones only, minus some. The sample holds around 63,000 clones; approximately 71% are singletons and the top ten take roughly 4%. V lost 3 bases and J 4 bases, leaving 9 bases between the germline ends. The CDR3 is made up of 13 amino acids. Germline assignment: CDR1 LGHDT and CDR2 YNNKEL (reference sequence). This clonotype was sampled from a human donor who received a COVID-19 vaccine. The chain links TRBV3-1 (or the pseudogene TRBV3-2) to TRBJ2-5; D is perhaps TRBD1 or TRBD2 (5 bases each). Sequences were derived from CD4+ T cells from PBMCs cultured with HCoV-OC43 spike peptides, sampled before COVID-19 vaccination. Subset specified: HCoV-OC43 spike overlapping peptide pool stimulation. The DNA of the CDR3 is TGTGCCAGCAGCCATCGGGACGGAGAGACCCAGTACTTC. As protein: CASSHRDGETQYF.